The rows below give T cell receptor beta chains drawn from one sample of a study of STAT3 mutations in large granular lymphocyte leukemia. Sequenced by immunoSEQ multiplex PCR; TCRdb stores in-frame clones only, minus some. The sample shows over 10,000 clones, roughly 80% of them seen only once. Sequencing used peripheral blood mononuclear cells. All receptors derive from a man aged 60-69 years with T-cell large granular lymphocyte leukemia. Some clones in this sample may be carry-over from other donors' samples. CDR3s include the opening cysteine and the closing phenylalanine or tryptophan.

TRBV2	TRBJ2-7	14	CASWGGFSSYEQYF
TRBV27	TRBJ1-6	12	CASSFSQAPLHF
TRBV4-3	TRBJ2-3	16	CASSQEGAGVADTQYF
TRBV28	TRBJ1-2	13	CASIAADHYGYTF
TRBV18	TRBJ2-3	17	CASSLNSGSGSTDTQYF
TRBV27	TRBJ2-7	13	CASSPGTSYEQYF
TRBV30	TRBJ1-1	11	CAWSPRIEAFF
TRBV7-2	TRBJ2-7	15	CASSLGLGSSYEQYF
TRBV19	TRBJ2-3	15	CASSGRTGRTDTQYF
TRBV18	TRBJ1-4	14	CASSRGGAGEKLFF